This is a list of T cell receptor beta chains from one sample in a study of blood T cell repertoires in COVID-19. Profiled with immunoSEQ multiplex PCR; TCRdb holds only in-frame clones, not every one. The sample contains just over 650,000 clones, around 89% of which appear only once. The material sequenced was peripheral blood. The source of these receptors is a woman between 18 and 29 years old with acute or convalescent COVID-19. The CDR3 runs from the conserved cysteine through the conserved F or W. A D gene is named only where the DNA matches it firmly. Clone size is stated in some rows and not others, as once, few, many or a class when expanded.

V	size	length	J	D	CDR3	DNA
TRBV12-3/TRBV12-4	NA	13	TRBJ1-1	TRBD1	CASRGQADTEAFF	TGTGCCAGCAGGGGACAGGCGGACACTGAAGCTTTCTTT
TRBV19	NA	14	TRBJ2-7	TRBD1	CASGPGQGRYEQYF	TGTGCCAGTGGGCCCGGACAGGGGAGGTACGAGCAGTACTTC
TRBV7-2	NA	16	TRBJ2-7	TRBD2	CASSPALASGAYEQYF	TGTGCCAGCAGCCCGGCTTTGGCTAGCGGGGCCTACGAGCAGTACTTC
TRBV5-6	NA	13	TRBJ1-5	NA	CASSVRGHQPQHF	TGTGCCAGCAGCGTTAGGGGTCACCAGCCCCAGCATTTT
TRBV13	once	17	TRBJ1-4	NA	CASSLGRGTATNEKLFF	TGTGCCAGCAGCCTTGGTAGGGGTACTGCAACTAATGAAAAACTGTTTTTT
TRBV5-1	NA	13	TRBJ2-6	NA	CASSLSGANVLTF	TGCGCCAGCAGCTTATCAGGGGCCAACGTCCTGACTTTC
TRBV5-1	NA	15	TRBJ1-1	NA	CASSSNSPMNTEAFF	TGCGCCAGCAGCTCAAACAGCCCCATGAACACTGAAGCTTTCTTT
TRBV24-1	NA	12	TRBJ1-2	NA	CATGDKIDGYTF	TGTGCCACGGGTGACAAGATCGATGGCTACACCTTC
TRBV6-5	NA	13	TRBJ1-2	NA	CASSYSRVYGYTF	TGTGCCAGCAGTTACTCCAGGGTATATGGCTACACCTTC
TRBV19	NA	15	TRBJ1-4	NA	CASSISAGWDEKLFF	TGTGCCAGTAGTATCTCGGCAGGGTGGGATGAAAAACTGTTTTTT
TRBV7-8	NA	15	TRBJ1-6	NA	CASSLAGQLNSPLHF	TGTGCCAGCAGCTTAGCTGGGCAGCTAAATTCACCCCTCCACTTT
TRBV27	once	15	TRBJ2-7	TRBD1	CASGFQGASPYEQYF	TGTGCCAGCGGATTCCAGGGGGCTTCCCCCTACGAGCAGTACTTC
TRBV6-4	few	16	TRBJ2-1	TRBD2	CASSEKGTSGGDEQFF	TGTGCCAGCAGTGAGAAGGGGACTAGCGGGGGAGATGAGCAGTTCTTC
TRBV25-1	NA	15	TRBJ2-1	TRBD2	CASRPGGGNYNEQFF	TGTGCCAGCCGTCCTGGGGGGGGGAACTACAATGAGCAGTTCTTC
TRBV10-1	NA	13	TRBJ2-5	TRBD1	CASGTGTQETQYF	TGCGCCAGCGGGACAGGGACCCAAGAGACCCAGTACTTC
TRBV7-2	many	19	TRBJ1-2	TRBD1	CASSLGAQGGAGLNYGYTF	TGTGCCAGCAGCTTAGGAGCCCAGGGGGGCGCAGGCCTGAACTATGGCTACACCTTC
TRBV7-8	many	13	TRBJ2-3	NA	CASSSQGTDTQYF	TGTGCCAGCAGTTCACAGGGAACGGATACGCAGTATTTT
TRBV5-8	NA	15	TRBJ1-3	TRBD1	CASSSQGVGGNTIYF	TGTGCCAGCAGTTCACAGGGGGTAGGAGGAAACACCATATATTTT
TRBV27	NA	13	TRBJ1-2	NA	CASSLRVSGGYTF	TGTGCCAGCAGCCTCAGGGTCTCGGGTGGCTACACCTTC
TRBV18	NA	15	TRBJ1-6	NA	CASSQRRGHYSPLHF	TGTGCCAGCTCCCAGCGCAGGGGTCATTATTCACCCCTCCACTTT
TRBV2	NA	13	TRBJ1-5	NA	CASSEQGIQPQHF	TGTGCCAGCAGTGAACAGGGGATTCAGCCCCAGCATTTT
TRBV24-1	few	17	TRBJ1-5	TRBD1	CATSDPRQGGDNQPQHF	TGTGCCACCAGTGATCCCAGACAGGGGGGCGACAATCAGCCCCAGCATTTT
TRBV9	NA	15	TRBJ2-3	NA	CASSVGPEAGNTQYF	TGTGCCAGCAGCGTAGGTCCCGAGGCTGGAAATACGCAGTATTTT
TRBV5-4	NA	14	TRBJ1-2	TRBD1	CASSSRQGAGGYTF	TGTGCCAGCAGCTCCCGACAGGGGGCCGGTGGCTACACCTTC
TRBV7-9	NA	14	TRBJ1-1	NA	CASSEPHMNTEAFF	TGTGCCAGCAGCGAGCCTCATATGAACACTGAAGCTTTCTTT
TRBV24-1	NA	15	TRBJ2-1	TRBD2	CATRGIAGGDNEQFF	TGTGCCACCAGGGGAATAGCGGGGGGCGACAATGAGCAGTTCTTC
TRBV24-1	NA	15	TRBJ1-2	NA	CATSDGRRASGGYTF	TGTGCCACCAGTGACGGCCGCAGGGCGTCTGGTGGCTACACCTTC
TRBV5-1	NA	18	TRBJ1-2	TRBD1	CASSSIGQGRGANYGYTF	TGCGCCAGCAGCTCGATTGGACAGGGTAGAGGAGCTAACTATGGCTACACCTTC
TRBV3-1/TRBV3-2	NA	15	TRBJ1-5	NA	CASSHGYSPNQPQHF	TGTGCCAGCAGCCACGGATATAGCCCCAATCAGCCCCAGCATTTT
TRBV29-1	NA	15	TRBJ1-2	NA	CSVEGDWGLNYGYTF	TGCAGCGTTGAAGGGGATTGGGGGCTTAACTATGGCTACACCTTC
TRBV18	NA	15	TRBJ1-2	NA	CASSPSGVRSYGYTF	TGTGCCAGCTCACCATCGGGGGTTAGGAGCTATGGCTACACCTTC
TRBV7-9	NA	14	TRBJ2-7	NA	CASSFSGTAYEQYF	TGTGCCAGCAGCTTTAGCGGTACCGCCTACGAGCAGTACTTC
TRBV10-2	NA	16	TRBJ2-7	TRBD2	CASSEKGSGTFYEQYF	TGCGCCAGCAGTGAAAAAGGGAGCGGGACTTTTTACGAGCAGTACTTC
TRBV6-4	NA	16	TRBJ2-1	NA	CASSDSRASGRDEQFF	TGTGCCAGCAGTGACTCGAGGGCGAGCGGGCGCGATGAGCAGTTCTTC
TRBV6-5	NA	14	TRBJ1-6	NA	CASSYAGIGSPLHF	TGTGCCAGCAGTTACGCAGGGATAGGATCACCCCTCCACTTT
TRBV7-3	NA	17	TRBJ2-2	TRBD2	CASSSGLAGGPTGELFF	TGTGCCAGCAGCTCAGGACTAGCGGGGGGGCCCACCGGGGAGCTGTTTTTT
TRBV24-1	NA	17	TRBJ1-2	TRBD1	CATSDSSLQGPGDGYTF	TGTGCCACCAGTGATAGTAGCCTACAGGGGCCGGGTGATGGCTACACCTTC
TRBV2	NA	12	TRBJ1-2	NA	CASRTDYYGYTF	TGTGCCAGCAGGACAGATTACTATGGCTACACCTTC
TRBV5-6	NA	17	TRBJ2-3	TRBD1	CASSAPGQGFGADTQYF	TGTGCCAGCAGCGCACCGGGACAGGGGTTTGGGGCAGATACGCAGTATTTT
TRBV2	once	14	TRBJ1-1	NA	CASSKTELNTEAFF	TGTGCCAGCAGTAAAACAGAACTTAACACTGAAGCTTTCTTT
TRBV12-3/TRBV12-4	NA	11	TRBJ2-7	NA	CASTWRGEQYF	TGTGCCAGCACTTGGCGGGGCGAGCAGTACTTC
TRBV7-9	NA	13	TRBJ2-2	NA	CASSSGARPELFF	TGTGCCAGCAGCTCTGGGGCCCGCCCGGAGCTGTTTTTT
TRBV2	NA	14	TRBJ1-2	NA	CASSDGQGYYGYTF	TGTGCCAGCAGTGATGGGCAGGGCTACTATGGCTACACCTTC
TRBV6-2/TRBV6-3	NA	13	TRBJ2-2	NA	CASSSFHTGELFF	TGTGCCAGCAGTTCGTTTCACACCGGGGAGCTGTTTTTT
TRBV6-1	NA	15	TRBJ2-7	NA	CASSEVPGSRYEQYF	TGTGCCAGCAGTGAAGTGCCGGGGTCCCGCTACGAGCAGTACTTC
TRBV9	NA	15	TRBJ2-7	TRBD1	CASSVGQGSPYEQYF	TGTGCCAGCAGCGTGGGACAGGGGTCCCCTTACGAGCAGTACTTC
TRBV5-1	NA	15	TRBJ1-2	TRBD1	CASSPFAGTGYGYTF	TGCGCCAGCAGCCCATTCGCGGGGACAGGCTATGGCTACACCTTC
TRBV27	NA	16	TRBJ1-4	NA	CASSLSTGTTNEKLFF	TGTGCCAGCAGTTTATCGACAGGCACAACTAATGAAAAACTGTTTTTT
TRBV18	NA	14	TRBJ2-1	NA	CASSQSRQPSLEFF	TGTGCCAGCTCCCAATCGAGACAGCCCTCCTTGGAGTTCTTC